The clone carrying this T cell receptor beta chain was found a few times. These data come from a study of early T cells in non-severe SARS-CoV-2 infection. Attached unique molecular identifiers marked individual cDNA molecules. TCRdb recomputed calls from the 5' RACE reads with MiXCR, one row per CDR3 protein. The profile shows 55,000 to 75,000 distinct CDR3 sequences, 12% of them singletons. Trimming removed 7 bases at V and 6 bases at J, with 16 bases between. Germline CDR1 reads SQVTM; CDR2 reads ANQGSEA. This CDR3 region has 13 residues. The sequenced sample consisted of whole blood. The chain links TRBV29-1 to TRBJ1-5, with a weak D call TRBD1 (6 bases). This sequence was found in an adult who was a healthcare worker with PCR-confirmed SARS-CoV-2 infection or an uninfected control (not recorded which). The CDR3 region is CSACLQGTQPQHF. The CDR3 region has the DNA TGCAGCGCTTGCTTACAGGGAACTCAGCCCCAGCATTTT. The full variable domain, with the rest looked up from reference TRBV29-1 and TRBJ1-5, is SAVISQKPSRDICQRGTSLTIQCQVDSQVTMMFWYRQQPGQSLTLIATANQGSEATYESGFVIDKFPISRPNLTFSTLTVSNMSPEDSSIYLCSACLQGTQPQHFGDGTRLSIL.